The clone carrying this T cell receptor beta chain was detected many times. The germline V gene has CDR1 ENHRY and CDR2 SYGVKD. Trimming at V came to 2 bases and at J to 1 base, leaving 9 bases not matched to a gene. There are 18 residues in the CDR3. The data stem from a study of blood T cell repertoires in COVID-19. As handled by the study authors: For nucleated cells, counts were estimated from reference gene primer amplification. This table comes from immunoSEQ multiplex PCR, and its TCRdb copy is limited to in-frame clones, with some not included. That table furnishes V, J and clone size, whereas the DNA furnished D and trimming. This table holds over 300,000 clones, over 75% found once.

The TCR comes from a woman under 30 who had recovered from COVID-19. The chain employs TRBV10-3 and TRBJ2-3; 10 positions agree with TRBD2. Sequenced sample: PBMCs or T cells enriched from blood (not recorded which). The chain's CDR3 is CAISEGAGGPFGTDTQYF. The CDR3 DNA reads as TGTGCCATCAGTGAGGGAGCGGGGGGGCCGTTTGGCACAGATACGCAGTATTTT.